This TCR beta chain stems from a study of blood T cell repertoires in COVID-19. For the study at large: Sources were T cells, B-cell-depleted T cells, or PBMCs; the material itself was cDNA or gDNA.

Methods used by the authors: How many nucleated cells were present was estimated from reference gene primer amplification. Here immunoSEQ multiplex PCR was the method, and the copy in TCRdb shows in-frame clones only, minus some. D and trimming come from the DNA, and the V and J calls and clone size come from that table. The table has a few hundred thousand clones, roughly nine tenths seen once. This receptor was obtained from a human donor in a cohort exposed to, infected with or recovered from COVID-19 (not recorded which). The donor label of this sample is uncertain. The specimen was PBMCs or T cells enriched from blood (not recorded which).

The CDR3 region has the DNA TGTGCCAGCAGCTTATCTAGGCTAGCAGACTCCTACGAGCAGTACTTC. It codes for CASSLSRLADSYEQYF. The rearrangement uses TRBV7-9 and TRBJ2-7; perhaps TRBD2 as D (5 bases). This CDR3 region has 16 residues. Germline V CDR1 and CDR2: SEHNR, FQNEAQ (reference sequence). With 2 bases removed from V and 0 bases from J, the gap between germline ends came to 14 bases.